This T cell receptor beta chain was observed in a study of control samples from healthy donors and cancer patients. J lost 1 base, V lost 3 bases, and 11 bases had no gene match. Germline V gene data show CDR1 as WNHNN and CDR2 as SYGVQD (reference sequence). The CDR3 loop spans 17 amino acids. The assay was immunoSEQ multiplex PCR, and TCRdb's table has in-frame clones only and misses some. The top ten hold more than 4% of the sample, which has roughly 150,000 clones, roughly 90% seen once. Sequenced material: blood. The chain recombines TRBV10-1 with TRBJ2-5; 7 bases fit TRBD1. The source is a man aged 30 to 45 in good health. The CDR3 here is CASSDRDSNDGQETQYF. The DNA for the CDR3 is TGCGCCAGCAGTGACCGGGACAGCAATGACGGCCAAGAGACCCAGTACTTC.